This passage covers 24 T cell receptor beta chains from one sample sequenced in a study of blood T cell repertoires in COVID-19. Only in-frame clones appear in the TCRdb table, and some are missing; sequencing was by immunoSEQ multiplex PCR. The sample lists under 200,000 clones, about 85% occurring once. Sequencing was done on a sample of peripheral blood. Receptors were obtained from a woman aged 35 to 49 with COVID-19, enrolled during active disease.

The chain joins TRBV29-1 to TRBJ2-7, with TRBD2 matching 7 bases. Germline-derived CDR1 and CDR2 are SQVTM and ANQGSEA. With V trimmed by 6 bases and J by 2 bases, 4 bases remained unmatched. This CDR3 is built from 12 residues. The CDR3 sequence is CSVRGGTYEQYF. As DNA, the CDR3 is TGCAGCGTCCGGGGAGGGACCTACGAGCAGTACTTC.

This clone has a single count. The J gene is TRBJ1-2, the V gene TRBV18; D not certain. The CDR3 runs 13 residues. The germline CDR1 and CDR2 sequences are KGHSH and LQKENI. Deletions cut 6 bases from V and 1 base from J, with 9 bases between. CDR3 residues: CASSPRDNYGYTF. The CDR3 DNA reads as TGTGCCAGCTCGCCCCGGGATAACTATGGCTACACCTTC.

This clone was found a few times. The gene calls are TRBV7-7 and TRBJ2-5; D gene unclear. The germline gives CDR1 SSHAT, CDR2 FNYEAQ (reference sequence). This CDR3 has 14 residues. Trimming removed 0 bases from V and 2 bases from J, with 7 bases in between. The CDR3 nucleotides read TGTGCCAGCAGCTTAGCGCACGGGCAAGAGACCCAGTACTTC. Translating it yields CASSLAHGQETQYF.

J is TRBJ1-5 and V is TRBV6-5; possibly TRBD1 for D (5 bases). This CDR3 spans 13 amino acids. Germline V gene lookup returns CDR1 MNHEY and CDR2 SVGAGI. V was pared by 2 bases and J by 6 bases, with 8 bases between. CDR3 region: CASSYQGGQPQHF. The CDR3 bases are TGTGCCAGCAGTTACCAGGGAGGTCAGCCCCAGCATTTT.

The chain recombines TRBV5-1 with TRBJ2-1; 8 bases match TRBD2. Germline-derived CDR1 and CDR2 are SGHRS and YFSETQ. V was clipped by 0 bases and J by 1 base; unmatched bases: 3. The CDR3 runs to 16 residues. CDR3 nucleotide sequence: TGCGCCAGCAGCTTGGAAGCGGGAGCGTCCTACAATGAGCAGTTCTTC. It codes for CASSLEAGASYNEQFF.

The chain combines TRBV3-1 (or the pseudogene TRBV3-2) with TRBJ2-7, with D possibly matching TRBD1 (6 bases). CDR3 length: 13 amino acids. The V end was cut by 3 bases, the J end by 2 bases, with 8 bases between. Germline lookup yields CDR1 LGHDT and CDR2 YNNKEL (reference sequence). The DNA for the CDR3 is TGTGCCAGCAGCCACAGGGGTCCCTACGAGCAGTACTTC. Amino acid sequence: CASSHRGPYEQYF.

The J gene is TRBJ1-6, the V gene TRBV19; possibly TRBD1 for D (5 bases). Trimming shortened V by 7 bases and J by 3 bases, and 19 bases separated the two germline ends. Germline CDR1 is LNHDA and CDR2 is SQIVND (reference sequence). The CDR3 consists of 17 residues. The CDR3 spells CASKSIISDSYNSPLHF. Written as DNA, the CDR3 is TGTGCCAGTAAGAGTATTATTTCAGACAGCTATAATTCACCCCTCCACTTT.

The chain joins TRBV27 to TRBJ2-7; TRBD2 agrees at 10 bases. CDR3 length: 15 residues. The trim removed 3 bases at V and 4 bases at J, leaving 6 bases unmatched. Germline V gene lookup returns CDR1 MNHEY and CDR2 SMNVEV (reference sequence). In nucleotides, the CDR3 is TGTGCCAGCAGTTTGGGAGGAGCGGGAGGGTACGAGCAGTACTTC. This sequence encodes CASSLGGAGGYEQYF.

Only a few counts were recorded for this clone. The chain couples TRBV5-4 to TRBJ2-2, with 8 bases identical to TRBD2. The germline gives CDR1 SGHNT, CDR2 YYREEE (reference sequence). Trimming cost V 4 bases and J 3 bases; bases outside gene matches: 5. The CDR3 runs 15 residues. DNA for the CDR3: TGTGCCAGCAGCCCCTCTAGCGGGTACACCGGGGAGCTGTTTTTT. Translating gives CASSPSSGYTGELFF.

The chain uses TRBV3-1 (or the pseudogene TRBV3-2) and TRBJ1-2, with D unresolved. Trimming left V 0 bases short and J 0 bases short, with 8 bases between. The germline gives CDR1 LGHDT, CDR2 YNNKEL (reference sequence). The CDR3 has 15 amino acids. The CDR3 protein is CASSQDSAANYGYTF. As DNA, the CDR3 is TGTGCCAGCAGCCAAGACTCGGCGGCTAACTATGGCTACACCTTC.

This clone was recorded once. The rearrangement uses TRBV7-2 and TRBJ1-5; possible D gene TRBD1, 5 bases. Trimming shortened V by 3 bases and J by 9 bases, and 21 bases separated the two germline ends. This CDR3 spans 16 amino acids. Germline loops: CDR1 SGHTA, CDR2 FQGNSA. The CDR3 reads CASSLGPREGPRPQHF. The CDR3 nucleotides read TGTGCCAGCAGCTTGGGGCCAAGGGAGGGCCCCCGGCCCCAGCATTTT.

CDR3 DNA sequence: TGTGCCAGCACCGACCGGGGGATTAATGAAAAACTGTTTTTT. Translated: CASTDRGINEKLFF. V is TRBV25-1 and J is TRBJ1-4, with D perhaps TRBD1 (5 bases). Trimming removed 7 bases at V and 4 bases at J, with 13 bases between. CDR3 length: 14 residues. The V gene's germline CDR1 is MGHDK and CDR2 SYGVNS.

The chain joins TRBV10-3 to TRBJ2-2; perhaps TRBD1 as D (6 bases). V lost 7 bases and J 1 base, leaving 10 bases between the germline ends. This CDR3 is built from 14 residues. Germline CDR1 reads ENHRY; CDR2 reads SYGVKD. This chain's CDR3 is CAITEGQNTGELFF. Here the CDR3 DNA reads TGTGCCATCACCGAGGGACAGAACACCGGGGAGCTGTTTTTT.

The rearrangement uses TRBV9 and TRBJ2-3; 8 bases are a match to TRBD1. The CDR3 covers 15 residues. The V gene's germline CDR1 is SGDLS and CDR2 YYNGEE. The V and J ends lost 1 base and 6 bases, in that order; junction bases with no gene match: 7. CDR3 bases: TGTGCCAGCAGCGTAAGGACAGGGTCCAGGGATACGCAGTATTTT. It is translated as CASSVRTGSRDTQYF.

The chain couples TRBV3-1 (or the pseudogene TRBV3-2) to TRBJ1-1; 8 bases are a match to TRBD1. The CDR3 length is 14 residues. The V and J ends lost 1 base and 3 bases, in that order; junction bases with no gene match: 1. Germline V gene data show CDR1 as LGHDT and CDR2 as YNNKEL (reference sequence). The CDR3, as DNA: TGTGCCAGCAGCCAAGGACAGGGGCACACTGAAGCTTTCTTT. This sequence encodes CASSQGQGHTEAFF.

The V call is TRBV29-1, the J call TRBJ2-1; the D gene is possibly TRBD1 (6 bases). Germline CDR1 SQVTM, CDR2 ANQGSEA. Trimming shortened V by 3 bases and J by 3 bases, and 12 bases separated the two germline ends. CDR3 length equals 14 residues. The DNA of the CDR3 is TGCAGCGTTGATAATAGGGGGATCTACAATGAGCAGTTCTTC. Its translation: CSVDNRGIYNEQFF.

This clone was seen only once. The CDR3 is CASSLGLQDLETQYF. The CDR3 coding sequence is TGCGCCAGCAGCTTGGGACTCCAGGACTTGGAGACCCAGTACTTC. The rearrangement uses TRBV5-1 and TRBJ2-5, with a possible D match to TRBD2 (5 bases). The CDR3 runs to 15 residues. With 0 bases removed from V and 5 bases from J, the gap between germline ends came to 14 bases. The germline gives CDR1 SGHRS, CDR2 YFSETQ.

The count of this clone is one. The chain is built from TRBV3-1 (or the pseudogene TRBV3-2) and TRBJ1-6; 9 bases map to TRBD1. Trimming took 6 bases from V and 11 from J; bases not matched to a gene: 11. The CDR3 covers 15 residues. Germline V gene sequence: CDR1 LGHDT, CDR2 YNNKEL (reference sequence). The CDR3 here is CASSLQGQGSAPLHF. CDR3 nucleotides: TGTGCCAGCAGTCTGCAGGGACAGGGAAGCGCACCCCTCCACTTT.

This sequence joins TRBV5-4 and TRBJ1-1; a weak D match, TRBD1 (5 bases). In germline, CDR1 is SGHNT, CDR2 YYREEE (reference sequence). CDR3 size: 15 residues. Trimming took off 5 bases at V and 4 bases at J, with 18 bases between the two ends. The DNA of the CDR3 is TGTGCCAGCAGACCGTCGGACACGCTGGGCACTGAAGCTTTCTTT. Residues: CASRPSDTLGTEAFF. Supplemented by reference TRBV5-4 and TRBJ1-1, the full variable domain reads ETGVTQSPTHLIKTRGQQVTLRCSSQSGHNTVSWYQQALGQGPQFIFQYYREEENGRGNFPPRFSGLQFPNYSSELNVNALELDDSALYLCASRPSDTLGTEAFFGQGTRLTVV.

This clone was counted once. The J gene is TRBJ2-1, the V gene TRBV29-1; 7 bases fit TRBD2. The germline V gene encodes CDR1 SQVTM and CDR2 ANQGSEA. This CDR3 comprises 17 residues. V lost 4 bases to trimming and J lost 6 bases; unmatched junction nucleotides: 18. The CDR3 loop is CSVGFLRGGLVANEQFF. CDR3 DNA: TGCAGCGTTGGTTTTCTTCGGGGCGGACTAGTAGCCAATGAGCAGTTCTTC.

The genes are TRBV5-1 and TRBJ1-1, with D uncertain. Germline V gives CDR1 SGHRS, CDR2 YFSETQ. Trimming left V 2 bases short and J 2 bases short, with 7 bases between. The CDR3 consists of 13 residues. The CDR3 nucleotides are TGCGCCAGCAGCTTTGGGCATAACACTGAAGCTTTCTTT. It is translated as CASSFGHNTEAFF.

J is TRBJ2-3 and V is TRBV5-1, with D possibly TRBD2 on 5 matching bases. Trimming left V 4 bases short and J 5 bases short, with 17 bases between. Germline lookup yields CDR1 SGHRS and CDR2 YFSETQ. CDR3 size: 15 residues. The CDR3 DNA reads TGCGCCAGCAGCCCTACAACAGACCGGGGAGATACGCAGTATTTT. As protein: CASSPTTDRGDTQYF.

The rearrangement joins TRBV7-2 to TRBJ2-2, with D tentatively TRBD2 (6 bases). The V and J ends lost 3 bases and 4 bases respectively, with 12 bases between them. CDR1 is SGHTA and CDR2 is FQGNSA in the germline V gene. The CDR3 length is 15 residues. For the CDR3, the DNA is TGTGCCAGCAGCTTGACGGGGGATTCCACCGGGGAGCTGTTTTTT. Protein product: CASSLTGDSTGELFF. Variable domain in full (rest from reference TRBV7-2 and TRBJ2-2): GAGVSQSPSNKVTEKGKDVELRCDPISGHTALYWYRQSLGQGLEFLIYFQGNSAPDKSGLPSDRFSAERTGGSVSTLTIQRTQQEDSAVYLCASSLTGDSTGELFFGEGSRLTVL.

This chain connects TRBV3-1 (or the pseudogene TRBV3-2) to TRBJ2-7, with 7 bases matching TRBD1. The germline V gene encodes CDR1 LGHDT and CDR2 YNNKEL (reference sequence). J was trimmed by 2 bases and V by 11 bases; bases with no gene match: 12. CDR3 size: 14 residues. For the CDR3, the DNA is TGTGCCTCTGGGGATCCGGGACAGCCCTACGAGCAGTACTTC. Encoded protein: CASGDPGQPYEQYF.